This T cell receptor beta chain stems from a study of T cells after yellow fever vaccination (dated by TCRdb to the late 2010s). Context from the whole study: The SMART-Seq v4 Ultra Low Input RNA kit was used to prepare libraries from fractions with low cell numbers. To follow T-cell clones before and after primary and booster YFV17D yellow fever vaccination, bulk TCR alpha and beta repertoires were sequenced over time. Two healthy male donors, one aged 18 to 30 and one aged 30 to 40 years, made up the cohort. Bulk PBMC replicates and cell subsets were isolated from blood drawn at multiple timepoints before and after both primary and secondary immunization.

From the cysteine up to the phenylalanine, the CDR3 has a length of 13 residues. The only DNA kept is the CDR3, 39 bases in frame from the first base. V loses 5 bases of germline sequence and J loses 0 bases, and the interval between the two ends is 8 bases. CDR1 and CDR2 are drawn from the germline V gene (reference sequence): DFQATT, SNEGSKA. Sequencing was performed on an Illumina NovaSeq 6000. Synthesis of TCR cDNA relied on 5'RACE template switching, a step that introduced a universal primer site along with unique molecular identifiers. cDNA synthesis was primed from both the TCR alpha and TCR beta constant segments. Libraries were amplified in two PCR steps, with sample barcodes and sequencing adapters added in the second step. Sequencing of libraries was done on Illumina HiSeq 2500 (2x100 bp) or NovaSeq (2x150 bp). Per the source publication's procedure: MIGEC handled demultiplexing of reads and collapsing into UMI consensus sequences, while MiXCR performed V(D)J alignment. Clonotypes responding to the vaccine were identified with edgeR on replicate PBMC samples, with the criteria of FDR below 0.01 and a log2 fold change above 5 up to day 15. Each bulk clonotype received a CD4 or CD8 identity based on whether the sequenced CD4 or CD8 repertoire contained that clonotype at higher abundance. In-frame beta chains were kept once TCRdb had trimmed the public reads at Q25 with fastp and called clones with MiXCR. One record per CDR3 amino acid sequence lists the most common genes and DNA. TCRdb's processing, not the study's, gives the V and J calls here. For this sample the table gives about 340,000 distinct CDR3 sequences, of which approximately 12% were detected only once. The top ten clonotypes cover 2.5% to 4% of the sample.

The treatment or condition tag for this specimen amounts to: live attenuated yellow fever vaccine strain. PBMCs were isolated from peripheral blood using a standard Ficoll-Paque protocol. Dynabeads CD4 and CD8 positive selection kits were used to isolate the CD4 and CD8 T-cell fractions. TriZol was used to extract RNA from bulk PBMCs, CD4 and CD8 fractions, and dextramer-positive and dextramer-negative fractions. This clonotype was recorded many times. Its antigen remains unidentified. Nothing much larger sits one base from this clone, and base qualities are not available. The paper's findings and limits, for the study overall: A small fraction of clonotypes appeared in both the CD4 and CD8 compartments, likely as a result of convergent recombination. Computational filtering was needed because FACS-sorted repertoires could contain abundant contaminating clonotypes from the bulk population. Because only a couple of donors were included in the study, the extent to which the findings can be generalized is limited. Compared with the primary T-cell response, the secondary T-cell response was weaker but faster, peaking on day 5 rather than day 15. After the booster, most clones that had expanded after primary vaccination were detected again (about 97% of CD4 and over 75% of CD8), suggesting broad maintenance of memory.

This sequence was found in a man aged 18 to 29 who received the YFV17D yellow fever vaccine. The sequences come from CD4+ T cells sorted from PBMCs, collected 15 days after the yellow fever booster vaccination. Recombination joined TRBV20-1 with TRBJ2-4; the D gene is unclear. In nucleotide form, the sequence is TGCAGTGCTGAGAGCGTAGCCAAAAACATTCAGTACTTC. It codes for CSAESVAKNIQYF.